The sequence of this TCR beta chain was determined in a study of OX40 agonist ivuxolimab in advanced cancers. Libraries were prepared by immunoSEQ multiplex PCR; TCRdb keeps only in-frame clonotypes and omits some of them. The sample has 35,000 to 45,000 clones; 70% to 85% are singletons. Study-wide results and caveats: At 0.1 to 3.0 mg/kg, CD4+ and CD8+ blood T cells expanded clonally by week 6. No determination was made of the antigen specificity of the expanded peripheral T cells.

In the case of this clone: The antigen remains unidentified. The sample carries other DNA sequences with the same CDR3.

This CDR3 has 13 residues. V lost 3 bases, J lost 2 bases, and 1 base stayed unmatched. The germline gives CDR1 LNHDA, CDR2 SQIVND (reference sequence). The receptor was derived from an adult with an advanced solid tumor such as melanoma, head and neck, liver or kidney cancer. Sequenced material: CD4+ or CD8+ T cells sorted from blood, taken in a trial of the OX40 agonist ivuxolimab. V usage is TRBV19 and J usage is TRBJ2-7; 7 positions agree with TRBD1. The CDR3 loop reads CASSITGAYEQYF. In DNA form, the CDR3 reads TGTGCCAGTAGTATTACAGGGGCCTACGAGCAGTACTTC.